The 28 T cell receptor beta chains listed next were all sequenced from one sample in a study of shared clonotypes between healthy human individuals. TCRdb's copy holds only in-frame clones and misses some; the assay was immunoSEQ multiplex PCR. Of over 2 million clones listed, under 95% are singletons. Source material: naive CD4+ T cells from PBMCs. Subset denoted: CD45RA+ positively selected. The receptors derive from a man between 18 and 29 years old in good health. Some clones in this sample may be carry-over from other donors' samples.

The V and J genes are TRBV4-1 and TRBJ2-3; either TRBD1 or TRBD2 may fit D (5 bases each). CDR1 and CDR2 (germline): MGHRA, YSYEKL. The ends were cut back, 4 bases at V and 0 bases at J, with 11 bases in the middle. The CDR3 spans 15 residues. Here the CDR3 reads CASSPGRHSTDTQYF. The CDR3 nucleotides read TGCGCCAGCAGCCCGGGACGGCATAGCACAGATACGCAGTATTTT.

The chain recombines TRBV4-3 with TRBJ2-3; TRBD2 agrees at 7 bases. Trimming removed 6 bases from V and 6 bases from J; junction bases left unmatched: 6. The CDR3 is 13 amino acids. CDR1 is LGHNA and CDR2 is YSLEER in the germline V gene. DNA for the CDR3: TGCGCCAGCAGACCTAGGGGAGGGGATACGCAGTATTTT. Translating it yields CASRPRGGDTQYF.

V is TRBV18 and J is TRBJ2-7; perhaps TRBD2 as D (6 bases). Trimming took 6 bases from V and 0 from J, leaving 18 bases between them. The CDR3 is 16 amino acids. The germline CDR1 and CDR2 sequences are KGHSH and LQKENI. The CDR3 DNA reads as TGTGCCAGCTCCTCCCCGGCGGGGTCCAGCTCCTACGAGCAGTACTTC. Protein sequence: CASSSPAGSSSYEQYF.

This clone showed up just once. The V gene is TRBV28, the J gene TRBJ1-2; D remains unclear. CDR3 length: 13 residues. The V and J ends lost 5 bases and 3 bases respectively, with 10 bases between them. Germline CDR1 and CDR2: MDHEN and SYDVKM. The CDR3 here is CASSLHLDYGYTF. The CDR3 DNA reads as TGTGCCAGCAGTCTGCACCTCGACTATGGCTACACCTTC.

This chain connects TRBV29-1 to TRBJ1-2, with a tentative D call TRBD1 (5 bases). CDR1 is SQVTM and CDR2 is ANQGSEA in the germline V gene. V lost 7 bases and J 4 bases, leaving 22 bases between the germline ends. The CDR3 spans 15 residues. The CDR3 DNA sequence: TGCAGCGCCGACTCGACTCCGGGGCGCAGCTATGGCTACACCTTC. Translated: CSADSTPGRSYGYTF.

CDR3 bases: TGTGCCAGTACCTCCCCCTTTGGCAGGGAAAATGAAAAACTGTTTTTT. Its protein product is CASTSPFGRENEKLFF. This chain links TRBV19 with TRBJ1-4, with D tentatively TRBD1 (5 bases). CDR1 is LNHDA and CDR2 is SQIVND in the germline V gene (reference sequence). The CDR3 length is 16 residues. V lost 7 bases and J lost 5, with 20 bases in between.

The chain carries TRBV9 and TRBJ2-3, with TRBD2 as a possible D gene (5 bases). V was pared by 3 bases and J by 6 bases, with 5 bases between. Germline V CDR1 and CDR2: SGDLS, YYNGEE. This CDR3 contains 11 residues. CDR3 amino acids: CASSGGDTQYF. CDR3 DNA: TGTGCCAGCAGCGGAGGGGATACGCAGTATTTT.

CDR3 protein: CASSLSSGSFSGELFF. CDR3 nucleotides: TGTGCCAGCAGCCTTTCTAGCGGGAGTTTCTCCGGGGAGCTGTTTTTT. The chain is built from TRBV9 and TRBJ2-2; TRBD2 agrees at 10 bases. V shed 4 bases, J shed 6 bases, and the junction held 9 bases outside the gene matches. Germline V gene sequence: CDR1 SGDLS, CDR2 YYNGEE. The CDR3 consists of 16 residues. The full variable domain, in which reference TRBV9 and TRBJ2-2 provide the parts outside the CDR3, is DSGVTQTPKHLITATGQRVTLRCSPRSGDLSVYWYQQSLDQGLQFLIQYYNGEERAKGNILERFSAQQFPDLHSELNLSSLELGDSALYFCASSLSSGSFSGELFFGEGSRLTVL.

This clone was counted once. The chain recombines TRBV2 with TRBJ1-1; D remains unclear. The V gene lost 1 base and the J gene lost 7 bases, with 13 bases spanning the gap. Germline lookup yields CDR1 SNHLY and CDR2 FYNNEI. CDR3 length: 14 residues. The CDR3 sequence is CASSEVRGRGEAFF. CDR3 nucleotides: TGTGCCAGCAGTGAAGTTCGGGGTAGAGGTGAAGCTTTCTTT.

This chain joins TRBV2 and TRBJ2-1; no clear D. V dropped 7 bases and J dropped 0 bases, with 13 bases sitting between them. The CDR3 totals 15 residues. CDR1 and CDR2 (germline): SNHLY, FYNNEI. In DNA, the CDR3 is TGTGCCAGCACGGAGCGAGGTAGCTCCTACAATGAGCAGTTCTTC. Translated: CASTERGSSYNEQFF. The whole variable domain, filled in from reference TRBV2 and TRBJ2-1, reads EPEVTQTPSHQVTQMGQEVILRCVPISNHLYFYWYRQILGQKVEFLVSFYNNEISEKSEIFDDQFSVERPDGSNFTLKIRSTKLEDSAMYFCASTERGSSYNEQFFGPGTRLTVL.

The CDR3 sequence: CASSLELPQGRYGYTF. As DNA, the CDR3 is TGTGCCAGCAGCTTAGAGCTCCCACAGGGGAGGTATGGCTACACCTTC. The chain joins TRBV7-9 to TRBJ1-2; 7 bases fit TRBD1. This CDR3 has 16 amino acids. The germline gives CDR1 SEHNR, CDR2 FQNEAQ (reference sequence). V trimming: 1 base; J trimming: 5 bases; junction bases outside the gene matches: 10.

Points on this clone: Distinct nucleotide sequences in the sample also encode this CDR3. This chain connects TRBV5-1 to TRBJ2-7, with D possibly being TRBD1 or TRBD2 (5 bases each). The germline V gene encodes CDR1 SGHRS and CDR2 YFSETQ. This CDR3 region has 14 residues. Deletions cut 0 bases from V and 3 bases from J, with 10 bases between. This CDR3 reads CASSLGGNSYEQYF. The CDR3 DNA sequence: TGCGCCAGCAGCTTGGGGGGGAATAGCTACGAGCAGTACTTC.

V is TRBV5-6 and J is TRBJ2-5; D not certain. This CDR3 is built from 13 residues. Germline V gene data show CDR1 as SGHDT and CDR2 as YYEEEE. V lost 4 bases to trimming and J lost 5 bases, with 12 bases between them. CDR3 residues: CASSPNYWETQYF. The CDR3 DNA follows: TGTGCCAGCAGCCCCAACTATTGGGAGACCCAGTACTTC.

This rearrangement joins TRBV28 to TRBJ2-4, with 8 bases matching TRBD2. Germline-derived CDR1 and CDR2 are MDHEN and SYDVKM. The CDR3 has 13 residues. The V and J ends lost 0 bases and 15 bases, in that order; junction bases with no gene match: 7. CDR3 sequence reads: CASSLWPGGDRYF. In nucleotides, the CDR3 is TGTGCCAGCAGTTTATGGCCGGGGGGGGATAGGTACTTC.

V usage is TRBV25-1 and J usage is TRBJ2-7, with TRBD2 identical over 11 bases. The CDR3 sequence is 15 residues long. The V and J ends lost 1 base and 5 bases, in that order; junction bases with no gene match: 4. The germline CDR1 and CDR2 sequences are MGHDK and SYGVNS. In nucleotides, the CDR3 is TGTGCCAGCAGTGAATTGGCTAGCGGGAGGAACGAGCAGTACTTC. This translates into CASSELASGRNEQYF.

The chain uses TRBV18 and TRBJ2-7, with 7 bases identical to TRBD1. The germline gives CDR1 KGHSH, CDR2 LQKENI. V gave up 1 base and J gave up 1 base; unmatched junction bases: 10. The CDR3 runs 17 residues. The CDR3 is CASSPLNPGQLSYEQYF. CDR3 nucleotide sequence: TGTGCCAGCTCACCACTGAACCCGGGACAGCTATCCTACGAGCAGTACTTC.

This clone has only one observation. This chain uses TRBV10-3 with TRBJ2-1, with D possibly TRBD2 on 5 matching bases. The CDR3 length is 13 residues. From germline, CDR1 is ENHRY and CDR2 SYGVKD. With 10 bases removed from V and 2 bases from J, the gap between germline ends came to 12 bases. In DNA form, the CDR3 reads TGTGCCACCAGCCGGGGTACCTACAATGAGCAGTTCTTC. Translating it yields CATSRGTYNEQFF.

This chain connects TRBV10-1 to TRBJ2-1; TRBD2 matches at 10 bases. The junction had 11 bases not matched to a gene; V was cut back by 3 bases and J by 15 bases. CDR1 WNHNN and CDR2 SYGVQD come from the germline V gene (reference sequence). This CDR3 has 14 residues. CDR3 DNA sequence: TGCGCCAGCAGTGAATCGGCTAGCGGGAGCTTGGGGTTCTTC. Its protein product is CASSESASGSLGFF.

V is TRBV6-6 and J is TRBJ2-5, with D tentatively TRBD2 (6 bases). The V end lost 3 bases, the J end lost 7 bases, and 21 bases lay between the germline ends. CDR1 is MNHNY and CDR2 is SVGAGI in the germline V gene (reference sequence). The CDR3 has 16 amino acids. The CDR3 nucleotides are TGTGCCAGCAGTTATATGGGCGGGACGGGGCTAGGGACCCAGTACTTC. Its protein is CASSYMGGTGLGTQYF.

V is TRBV5-4 and J is TRBJ1-4; a weak D match, TRBD1 (6 bases). Trimming removed 5 bases at V and 8 bases at J, with 16 bases between. CDR3 length equals 14 residues. Germline V gene lookup returns CDR1 SGHNT and CDR2 YYREEE (reference sequence). CDR3 protein: CASSGGDRQEKLFF. CDR3 sequence (DNA): TGTGCCAGCAGTGGGGGTGACAGGCAGGAAAAACTGTTTTTT. Looking up the rest from reference TRBV5-4 and TRBJ1-4 gives the full variable domain: ETGVTQSPTHLIKTRGQQVTLRCSSQSGHNTVSWYQQALGQGPQFIFQYYREEENGRGNFPPRFSGLQFPNYSSELNVNALELDDSALYLCASSGGDRQEKLFFGSGTQLSVL.

The chain uses TRBV21-1 and TRBJ2-7; TRBD2 was called by the table and not checked on the DNA. TRBV21-1 is deemed a pseudogene. CDR3 length: 15 amino acids. The CDR3 reads CASSKIASVSYEQYF. CDR3 nucleotide sequence: TGTGCCAGCAGCAAAATTGCTAGCGTGTCCTACGAGCAGTACTTC.

The chain uses TRBV28 and TRBJ2-2; unclear D gene. This CDR3 is 12 amino acids long. With 8 bases removed from V and 6 bases from J, the gap between germline ends came to 10 bases. Per germline, CDR1 MDHEN and CDR2 SYDVKM. CDR3 nucleotides: TGTGCCAGCGGACCGACCGCCGGGGAGCTGTTTTTT. As protein: CASGPTAGELFF.

This rearrangement joins TRBV5-6 to TRBJ2-2, with 11 bases aligning to TRBD2. Germline V gene lookup returns CDR1 SGHDT and CDR2 YYEEEE. Trimming took 0 bases from V and 2 from J; bases not matched to a gene: 3. This CDR3 spans 17 amino acids. The CDR3 loop reads CASSLVAGGPNTGELFF. CDR3 DNA: TGTGCCAGCAGCTTGGTAGCGGGAGGGCCTAACACCGGGGAGCTGTTTTTT.

This clone showed up just once. The CDR3 sequence is CSVGLAVFTDTQYF. CDR3 nucleotide sequence: TGCAGCGTGGGACTAGCGGTTTTCACAGATACGCAGTATTTT. The chain joins TRBV29-1 to TRBJ2-3; TRBD2 matches at 11 bases. The CDR3 runs 14 residues. V gave up 6 bases and J gave up 2 bases; unmatched junction bases: 4. The germline gives CDR1 SQVTM, CDR2 ANQGSEA.

The chain links TRBV7-9 to TRBJ1-5; D may be TRBD1 (5 bases). CDR3 size: 13 residues. V lost 1 base and J lost 7, with 8 bases in between. Germline V gene sequence: CDR1 SEHNR, CDR2 FQNEAQ (reference sequence). CDR3 in amino acids: CASSLDGAQPQHF. The CDR3 DNA reads TGTGCCAGCAGCTTAGATGGGGCCCAGCCCCAGCATTTT.

The rearrangement uses TRBV5-1 and TRBJ1-3; 12 bases are shared with TRBD1. V trimming: 5 bases; J trimming: 7 bases; junction bases outside the gene matches: 10. The CDR3 sequence is 16 residues long. Germline lookup yields CDR1 SGHRS and CDR2 YFSETQ. The CDR3 here is CASRAEGQGAGNTIYF. The CDR3 coding sequence is TGCGCCAGCAGAGCAGAGGGACAGGGGGCCGGGAACACCATATATTTT.

The rearrangement links TRBV9 to TRBJ1-2; D call uncertain. V gave up 3 bases and J gave up 0 bases, with 12 bases separating them. In germline, CDR1 is SGDLS, CDR2 YYNGEE. The CDR3 extends over 15 amino acids. The CDR3 DNA sequence: TGTGCCAGCAGCGCCGTCCAGACCGCTAACTATGGCTACACCTTC. Its translation: CASSAVQTANYGYTF.

The V gene is TRBV6-1, the J gene TRBJ1-2; perhaps TRBD1 as D (5 bases). V lost 2 bases and J 4 bases, leaving 11 bases between the germline ends. Germline loops: CDR1 MNHNS, CDR2 SASEGT. The CDR3 runs to 14 residues. In nucleotides, the CDR3 is TGTGCCAGCAGTGAAACCCAGGGCCTCTATGGCTACACCTTC. This gives the protein CASSETQGLYGYTF.